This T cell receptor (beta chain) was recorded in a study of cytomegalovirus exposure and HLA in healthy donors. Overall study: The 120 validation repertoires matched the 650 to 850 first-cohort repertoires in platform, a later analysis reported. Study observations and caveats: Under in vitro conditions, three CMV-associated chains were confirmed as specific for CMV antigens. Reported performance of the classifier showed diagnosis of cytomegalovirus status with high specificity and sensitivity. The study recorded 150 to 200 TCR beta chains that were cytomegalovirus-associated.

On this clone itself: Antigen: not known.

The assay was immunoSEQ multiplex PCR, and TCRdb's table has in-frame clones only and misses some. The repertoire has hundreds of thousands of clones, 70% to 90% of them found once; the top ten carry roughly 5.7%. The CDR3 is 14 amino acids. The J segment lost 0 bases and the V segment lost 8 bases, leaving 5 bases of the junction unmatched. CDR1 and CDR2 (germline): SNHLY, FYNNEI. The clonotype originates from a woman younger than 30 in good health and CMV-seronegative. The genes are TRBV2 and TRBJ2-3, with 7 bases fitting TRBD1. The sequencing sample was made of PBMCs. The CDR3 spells CASQQGQSTDTQYF. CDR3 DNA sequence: TGTGCCAGCCAACAGGGACAGAGCACAGATACGCAGTATTTT.